This is a list of T cell receptor beta chains from one sample in a study of cytomegalovirus exposure and HLA in healthy donors. Sequenced by immunoSEQ multiplex PCR; TCRdb stores in-frame clones only, minus some. The repertoire consists of 130,000 or so clones, with about three quarters occurring once and the leading ten covering around 1.5%. Material: PBMCs. All receptors come from a female donor in good health and CMV-seronegative. CDR3s include the opening cysteine and the closing phenylalanine or tryptophan. D genes are given only for firm matches. The size entry is marked missing in some rows and otherwise reads once, few, many or a size class.

d_gene: .
abundance: .
v_gene: TRBV5-5
j_gene: TRBJ1-1
CDR3nt: TGTGCCAGCAGCTTGGAGTCAGGCCCTGAAGCTTTCTTT
CDR3aa: CASSLESGPEAFF

d_gene: TRBD2
abundance: .
v_gene: TRBV15
j_gene: TRBJ2-1
CDR3nt: TGTGCCACCAGTATAGCGGGGGGCCCTAGGGATGAGCAGTTCTTC
CDR3aa: CATSIAGGPRDEQFF

d_gene: .
abundance: .
v_gene: TRBV11-3
j_gene: TRBJ2-3
CDR3nt: TGTGCCAGCAGCTTAGGGGAGGCGGATACGCAGTATTTT
CDR3aa: CASSLGEADTQYF

d_gene: .
abundance: .
v_gene: TRBV11-3
j_gene: TRBJ1-4
CDR3nt: TGTGCCAGCAGCTTAGACGGACGGGGGAATACTAATGAAAAACTGTTTTTT
CDR3aa: CASSLDGRGNTNEKLFF

d_gene: .
abundance: .
v_gene: TRBV9
j_gene: TRBJ2-1
CDR3nt: TGTGCCAGCAGCGTAGCCGGGAACTACAATGAGCAGTTCTTC
CDR3aa: CASSVAGNYNEQFF

d_gene: .
abundance: .
v_gene: TRBV27
j_gene: TRBJ2-5
CDR3nt: TGTGCCGGCAGTTTAGATTTTCCGGGATTAGGAGGAGAGACCCAGTACTTC
CDR3aa: CAGSLDFPGLGGETQYF

d_gene: .
abundance: .
v_gene: TRBV12-5
j_gene: TRBJ2-1
CDR3nt: TGTGCTAGTGGTTTGACGCGGGGCAATGAGCAGTTCTTC
CDR3aa: CASGLTRGNEQFF

d_gene: TRBD1
abundance: .
v_gene: TRBV29-1
j_gene: TRBJ2-1
CDR3nt: TGCAGCGTCAGTACCGGGACAGGTTCTTTCTTC
CDR3aa: CSVSTGTGSFF

d_gene: .
abundance: .
v_gene: TRBV19
j_gene: TRBJ1-4
CDR3nt: TGTGCCAGTAGCCCCGAAGGAGCGGGTTATGAAAAACTGTTTTTT
CDR3aa: CASSPEGAGYEKLFF

d_gene: TRBD1
abundance: .
v_gene: TRBV28
j_gene: TRBJ2-5
CDR3nt: TGTGCCAGCAGCCAGGACAGGCAGTACCAAGAGACCCAGTACTTC
CDR3aa: CASSQDRQYQETQYF

d_gene: .
abundance: .
v_gene: TRBV28
j_gene: TRBJ1-2
CDR3nt: TGTGCCAGCAGTTTATCGTTCTATGGCTACACCTTC
CDR3aa: CASSLSFYGYTF

d_gene: TRBD1
abundance: .
v_gene: TRBV5-1
j_gene: TRBJ2-7
CDR3nt: TGCGCCAGCAGCTTGGCAGGGGGAATAGACTACGAGCAGTACTTC
CDR3aa: CASSLAGGIDYEQYF

d_gene: .
abundance: .
v_gene: TRBV12-2
j_gene: TRBJ2-3
CDR3nt: TGTGCAAGTCGCTTAGGGGGGACTAGCGGGAGTCCTGCTGGCACAGATACGCAGTATTTT
CDR3aa: CASRLGGTSGSPAGTDTQYF

d_gene: .
abundance: .
v_gene: TRBV27
j_gene: TRBJ1-1
CDR3nt: TGTGCCAGCAGTTTCGGGGGGCCGGGTACTGAAGCTTTCTTT
CDR3aa: CASSFGGPGTEAFF

d_gene: .
abundance: .
v_gene: TRBV11-3
j_gene: TRBJ2-1
CDR3nt: TGTGCCAGCAGGGCAGGGATTCACAATGAGCAGTTCTTC
CDR3aa: CASRAGIHNEQFF

d_gene: TRBD2
abundance: .
v_gene: TRBV7-9
j_gene: TRBJ2-3
CDR3nt: TGTTCCAGCAGCTCCCTGACTAGCGGGGGGGCCAGGAGAGATACGCAGTATTTT
CDR3aa: CSSSSLTSGGARRDTQYF

d_gene: TRBD1
abundance: .
v_gene: TRBV28
j_gene: TRBJ2-6
CDR3nt: TGTGCCAGCGAGACAGGGGCGTCGGTTGGGGCCAACGTCCTGACTTTC
CDR3aa: CASETGASVGANVLTF

d_gene: TRBD1
abundance: few
v_gene: TRBV7-9
j_gene: TRBJ2-7
CDR3nt: TGTGCCAGCAGCTTAACCCGGGACAGGCCTTCCTACGAGCAGTACTTC
CDR3aa: CASSLTRDRPSYEQYF

d_gene: .
abundance: .
v_gene: TRBV27
j_gene: TRBJ1-4
CDR3nt: TGTGCCAGCAGTTTGATACAGGGTTCTAATGAAAAACTGTTTTTT
CDR3aa: CASSLIQGSNEKLFF

d_gene: .
abundance: .
v_gene: TRBV4-1
j_gene: TRBJ2-2
CDR3nt: TGCGCCAGCAGCCAAGATGAGGGGAGGTTTTCCCTTAGCGGGGAGCTGTTTTTT
CDR3aa: CASSQDEGRFSLSGELFF

d_gene: .
abundance: .
v_gene: TRBV18
j_gene: TRBJ2-4
CDR3nt: TGTGCCAGCTCACCTAGAAATCTAGCCAAAAACATTCAGTACTTC
CDR3aa: CASSPRNLAKNIQYF

d_gene: TRBD1
abundance: .
v_gene: TRBV6-5
j_gene: TRBJ1-2
CDR3nt: TGTGCCAGCAGAGACAGGGTGAATGGCTACACCTTC
CDR3aa: CASRDRVNGYTF

d_gene: TRBD1
abundance: .
v_gene: TRBV5-1
j_gene: TRBJ2-3
CDR3nt: TGCGCCAGCAGACTACAGGGGGCCACAGATACGCAGTATTTT
CDR3aa: CASRLQGATDTQYF

d_gene: .
abundance: once
v_gene: TRBV7-9
j_gene: TRBJ2-3
CDR3nt: TGTGCCAGCAGCCTGGACTCTGGAGATACGCAGTATTTT
CDR3aa: CASSLDSGDTQYF

d_gene: .
abundance: few
v_gene: TRBV7-9
j_gene: TRBJ1-5
CDR3nt: TGTGCCAGCAGCTTCACCGTTGAGGGCAATCAGCCCCAGCATTTT
CDR3aa: CASSFTVEGNQPQHF

d_gene: .
abundance: .
v_gene: TRBV19
j_gene: TRBJ2-5
CDR3nt: TGTGCCAGTAGTATTACCGGGGTAGAGACCCAGTACTTC
CDR3aa: CASSITGVETQYF

d_gene: .
abundance: .
v_gene: TRBV2
j_gene: TRBJ1-2
CDR3nt: TGTGCCAGCAGCCAGGGTGAAGACTATGGCTACACCTTC
CDR3aa: CASSQGEDYGYTF

d_gene: .
abundance: .
v_gene: TRBV19
j_gene: TRBJ1-2
CDR3nt: TGTGCCAGTACCGTACAAACAGGAGTTAACTATGGCTACACCTTC
CDR3aa: CASTVQTGVNYGYTF

d_gene: TRBD1
abundance: few
v_gene: TRBV6-5
j_gene: TRBJ2-7
CDR3nt: TGTGCCAGCTCCGTGGGGGACAGGGATTTGGCGCAGTACTTC
CDR3aa: CASSVGDRDLAQYF

d_gene: .
abundance: .
v_gene: TRBV7-3
j_gene: TRBJ2-2
CDR3nt: TGTGCCAGCAGCCCACAGGGTAGGAACACCGGGGAGCTGTTTTTT
CDR3aa: CASSPQGRNTGELFF

d_gene: TRBD1
abundance: .
v_gene: TRBV5-1
j_gene: TRBJ1-1
CDR3nt: TGCGCCAGCAGCGCCTCTCCCGACCGACCGGGACAGAGTGAAGCTTTCTTT
CDR3aa: CASSASPDRPGQSEAFF

d_gene: TRBD1
abundance: .
v_gene: TRBV10-1
j_gene: TRBJ1-1
CDR3nt: TGCGCCAGCAGTGAACTTACAGGGGGAACTGAAGCTTTCTTT
CDR3aa: CASSELTGGTEAFF

d_gene: TRBD1
abundance: .
v_gene: TRBV6-1
j_gene: TRBJ2-1
CDR3nt: TGTGCCAGCAGTGAATGGGGACAGGGGGCTTTTGGTGAGCAGTTCTTC
CDR3aa: CASSEWGQGAFGEQFF

d_gene: .
abundance: .
v_gene: TRBV29-1
j_gene: TRBJ1-3
CDR3nt: TGCAGCGCAAGGACAGTCTCTGGAAACACCATATATTTT
CDR3aa: CSARTVSGNTIYF

d_gene: .
abundance: few
v_gene: TRBV19
j_gene: TRBJ2-7
CDR3nt: TGTGCCAGTAGTATGGATAGCTTAGGCTCCTACGAGCAGTACTTC
CDR3aa: CASSMDSLGSYEQYF

d_gene: .
abundance: once
v_gene: TRBV2
j_gene: TRBJ2-7
CDR3nt: TGTGCCAGCAGTGTTTCCAGGGACATCACCTACGAGCAGTACTTC
CDR3aa: CASSVSRDITYEQYF

d_gene: TRBD2
abundance: .
v_gene: TRBV6-5
j_gene: TRBJ2-3
CDR3nt: TGTGCCAGCAGCCTCGGGGGGGCAGCAGATACGCAGTATTTT
CDR3aa: CASSLGGAADTQYF

d_gene: TRBD2
abundance: .
v_gene: TRBV18
j_gene: TRBJ2-2
CDR3nt: TGTGCCAGCTCACAACTAGCGGGAGGAGAGACCGGGGAGCTGTTTTTT
CDR3aa: CASSQLAGGETGELFF

d_gene: TRBD1
abundance: .
v_gene: TRBV7-9
j_gene: TRBJ1-2
CDR3nt: TGTTCCAGCAGCTTGGACAGGGGTGGCTACACCTTC
CDR3aa: CSSSLDRGGYTF

d_gene: TRBD2
abundance: .
v_gene: TRBV7-3
j_gene: TRBJ2-1
CDR3nt: TGTGCCAGCAGCCAGCCGGGACTAGCTGTGAATGAGCAGTTCTTC
CDR3aa: CASSQPGLAVNEQFF

d_gene: .
abundance: .
v_gene: TRBV27
j_gene: TRBJ1-1
CDR3nt: TGTGCCAGCAGGCCACCGGCAGGACTAAACACTGAAGCTTTCTTT
CDR3aa: CASRPPAGLNTEAFF

d_gene: .
abundance: .
v_gene: TRBV4-2
j_gene: TRBJ2-2
CDR3nt: TGTGCCAGCAGCCTAAGTCGGACCGGGGAGCTGTTTTTT
CDR3aa: CASSLSRTGELFF

d_gene: TRBD1
abundance: .
v_gene: TRBV27
j_gene: TRBJ1-2
CDR3nt: TGTGCCAGCAGTTTATACAGGGGGCATGGCTATGGCTACACCTTC
CDR3aa: CASSLYRGHGYGYTF

d_gene: .
abundance: .
v_gene: TRBV7-9
j_gene: TRBJ1-2
CDR3nt: TGTGCCAGCAGCAATCCAGTGAAACCTAACTATGGCTACACCTTC
CDR3aa: CASSNPVKPNYGYTF

d_gene: TRBD1
abundance: once
v_gene: TRBV4-1
j_gene: TRBJ2-1
CDR3nt: TGCGCCAGCAGCCCTTCGGGACAGGGTACGCAGTTCTTC
CDR3aa: CASSPSGQGTQFF

d_gene: .
abundance: .
v_gene: TRBV19
j_gene: TRBJ2-2
CDR3nt: TGTGCCAGTAGGGGGCGCGGCACCGGGGAGCTGTTTTTT
CDR3aa: CASRGRGTGELFF

d_gene: .
abundance: .
v_gene: TRBV6-1
j_gene: TRBJ2-7
CDR3nt: TGTGCCAGCGGGACACCAGCCTACGAGCAGTACTTC
CDR3aa: CASGTPAYEQYF

d_gene: .
abundance: .
v_gene: TRBV5-6
j_gene: TRBJ2-7
CDR3nt: TGTGCCAGCAGCGGGAACAGGGTCCGCAGCGAGCAGTACTTC
CDR3aa: CASSGNRVRSEQYF

d_gene: .
abundance: .
v_gene: TRBV11-2
j_gene: TRBJ2-1
CDR3nt: TGTGCCAGCAGCTTATCGAGGTCGTCGCTCGGAGTCAATGAGCAGTTCTTC
CDR3aa: CASSLSRSSLGVNEQFF

d_gene: .
abundance: .
v_gene: TRBV6-5
j_gene: TRBJ1-2
CDR3nt: TGTGCCAGCAGGATTCGGGAGGCGGATGGCTACACCTTC
CDR3aa: CASRIREADGYTF

d_gene: .
abundance: few
v_gene: TRBV28
j_gene: TRBJ1-5
CDR3nt: TGTGCCAGCAGTTTAGGGGGTCAGGGAGGATGGAGCAATCAGCCCCAGCATTTT
CDR3aa: CASSLGGQGGWSNQPQHF

d_gene: TRBD1
abundance: few
v_gene: TRBV5-1
j_gene: TRBJ1-1
CDR3nt: TGCGCCAGCAGACGCCAGGAAGGGGGCGGCACTGAAGCTTTCTTT
CDR3aa: CASRRQEGGGTEAFF

d_gene: .
abundance: .
v_gene: TRBV9
j_gene: TRBJ2-3
CDR3nt: TGTGCCAGCAGCGTAGCCCCCACCTATAGCACAGATACGCAGTATTTT
CDR3aa: CASSVAPTYSTDTQYF

d_gene: TRBD2
abundance: .
v_gene: TRBV14
j_gene: TRBJ2-5
CDR3nt: TGTGCCAGCAGCCAATGGTTGGGGACTAGCGGGAGGGCCCGGGAAGAGACCCAGTACTTC
CDR3aa: CASSQWLGTSGRAREETQYF

d_gene: .
abundance: .
v_gene: TRBV27
j_gene: TRBJ1-3
CDR3nt: TGTGCCAGCAGTTCTGAGCCAGGGGCGAGAGGAAACACCATATATTTT
CDR3aa: CASSSEPGARGNTIYF

d_gene: TRBD1
abundance: few
v_gene: TRBV7-3
j_gene: TRBJ1-1
CDR3nt: TGTGCCAGCAGCGTCGGGACAGAGTACACTGAAGCTTTCTTT
CDR3aa: CASSVGTEYTEAFF

d_gene: TRBD1
abundance: .
v_gene: TRBV19
j_gene: TRBJ2-3
CDR3nt: TGTGCCAGTAGTAGGGGGACAGGGGCGTCGGATACGCAGTATTTT
CDR3aa: CASSRGTGASDTQYF

d_gene: TRBD2
abundance: .
v_gene: TRBV19
j_gene: TRBJ2-7
CDR3nt: TGTGCCAGTACCCGAAGAGGGACTAGCGGGAGCCACGAGCAGTACTTC
CDR3aa: CASTRRGTSGSHEQYF

d_gene: .
abundance: once
v_gene: TRBV7-6
j_gene: TRBJ2-7
CDR3nt: TGTGCCAGCAGCCTGACGGGTCCCACAACCTCCTTGACCTACGAGCAGTACTTC
CDR3aa: CASSLTGPTTSLTYEQYF